In this sample, the clone carrying this T cell receptor (beta chain) turned up many times. The antigen is unknown. V was clipped by 3 bases and J by 5 bases, with 13 bases between them. The CDR3 totals 15 residues. CDR1 LGHNA and CDR2 YSLEER come from the germline V gene. These data are taken from a study of spatial heterogeneity in lung cancer. In the study overall: Sequences of the beta chain were consistently detected in greater numbers than alpha-chain sequences.

In the library, each TCR cDNA molecule bore its own unique molecular identifier. One entry per CDR3 protein results from TCRdb running MiXCR on the 5' RACE reads. This table has about 92,000 distinct CDR3 sequences, approximately 12% appearing once. Time point noted: sample taken at primary tumor resection. Material for sequencing was whole RNA from tumor, nontumor lung or frozen PBMC, left unsorted. The donor group consisted of roughly 70 patients who had untreated, early-stage non-small cell lung cancer. The study, taken as a whole, reports: Circulating ubiquitous expanded tumor TCRs were observed more frequently at resection than at follow-up.

The material sequenced was PBMCs, taken at surgery. This clonotype originated in a male donor with early-stage non-small cell lung cancer. The chain links TRBV4-3 to TRBJ2-2; D unclear. The CDR3 sequence: CASSQRRVRTGELFF. The CDR3 DNA follows: TGCGCCAGCAGCCAGCGAAGGGTACGGACCGGGGAGCTGTTTTTT.